This T cell receptor beta chain came from a study of CD4 T cells in relation to SARS-CoV-2 and coronaviruses. Study-level background: ViraFEST: approximately ten-day antigen culture of PBMCs, then TCR beta CDR3 sequencing.

Before the COVID-19 pandemic, during about 2011-2019, CD4+ T cells were taken from unexposed donors. The cells were cultured for around ten days before CD4+ T cells were isolated. Cells permitting, SARS-CoV-2 S/N and four cold-coronavirus spikes were tested on unexposed-donor CD4+ T cells. Germline V lookup: CDR1 MGHRA, CDR2 YSYEKL. Trimming stripped 1 base from V and 5 bases from J, with 9 bases between. The CDR3 sequence is 14 residues long. TCRdb's copy holds only in-frame clones and misses some; the assay was immunoSEQ multiplex PCR. The profile shows about 18,000 clones, 81% of them singletons. In the case of this clone: Its target is unknown.

This TCR came from a human donor in good health. Sequenced: CD4+ T cells from PBMCs, cultured in vitro. J is TRBJ2-1 and V is TRBV4-1; D is unclear. In DNA form, the CDR3 reads TGCGCCAGCAGCCAAGGATTCCGGAACAATGAGCAGTTCTTC. This gives the protein CASSQGFRNNEQFF.